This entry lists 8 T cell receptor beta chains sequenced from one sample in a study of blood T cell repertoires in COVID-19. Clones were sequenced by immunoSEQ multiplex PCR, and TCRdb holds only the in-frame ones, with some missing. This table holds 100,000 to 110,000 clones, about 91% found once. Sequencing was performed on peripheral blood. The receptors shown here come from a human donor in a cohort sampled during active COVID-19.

CDR3 bases: TGTGCCAGCAGTTTAGGACAGAAATTAAACACCATATATTTT. This codes for CASSLGQKLNTIYF. V is TRBV28 and J is TRBJ1-3, with TRBD1 as a possible D gene (6 bases). The germline V gene encodes CDR1 MDHEN and CDR2 SYDVKM. Deletions cut 2 bases from V and 6 bases from J, with 11 bases between. CDR3 length: 14 amino acids.

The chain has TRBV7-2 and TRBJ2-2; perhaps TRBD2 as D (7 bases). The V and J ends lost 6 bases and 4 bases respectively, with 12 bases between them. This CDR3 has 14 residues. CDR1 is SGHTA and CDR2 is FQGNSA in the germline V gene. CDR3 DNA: TGTGCCAGCAGAGTCGGGGGGCGCACCGGGGAGCTGTTTTTT. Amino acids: CASRVGGRTGELFF.

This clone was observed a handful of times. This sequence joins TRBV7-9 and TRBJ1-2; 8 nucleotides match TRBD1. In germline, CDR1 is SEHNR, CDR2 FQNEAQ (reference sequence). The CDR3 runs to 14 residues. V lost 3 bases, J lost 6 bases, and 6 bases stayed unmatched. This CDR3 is CASSFDTGGDGYTF. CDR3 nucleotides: TGTGCCAGCAGCTTCGACACAGGGGGAGATGGCTACACCTTC.

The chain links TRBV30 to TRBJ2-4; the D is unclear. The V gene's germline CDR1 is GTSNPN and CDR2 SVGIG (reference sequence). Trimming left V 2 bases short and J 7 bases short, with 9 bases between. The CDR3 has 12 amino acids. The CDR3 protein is CAWSPAQNIQYF. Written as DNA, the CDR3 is TGTGCCTGGAGTCCTGCTCAGAACATTCAGTACTTC.

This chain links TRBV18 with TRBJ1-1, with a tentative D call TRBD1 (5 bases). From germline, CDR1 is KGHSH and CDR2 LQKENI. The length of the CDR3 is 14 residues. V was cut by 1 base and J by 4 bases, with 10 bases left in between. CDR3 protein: CASSPQRGGTEAFF. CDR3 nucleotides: TGTGCCAGCTCACCACAAAGGGGAGGCACTGAAGCTTTCTTT.

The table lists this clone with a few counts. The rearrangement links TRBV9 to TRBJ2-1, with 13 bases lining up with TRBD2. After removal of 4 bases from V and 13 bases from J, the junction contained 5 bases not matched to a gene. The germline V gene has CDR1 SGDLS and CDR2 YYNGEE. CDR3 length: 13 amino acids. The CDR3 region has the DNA TGTGCCAGCAGCTTGGGACTAGCGGGATTACAGTTCTTC. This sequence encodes CASSLGLAGLQFF.

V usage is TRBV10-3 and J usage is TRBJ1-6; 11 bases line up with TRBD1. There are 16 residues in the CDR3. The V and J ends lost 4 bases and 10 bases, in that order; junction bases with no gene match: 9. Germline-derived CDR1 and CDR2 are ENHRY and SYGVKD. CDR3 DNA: TGTGCCATCAGTGGCCGGACAGGGGGCTTGGAGTCACCCCTCCACTTT. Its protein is CAISGRTGGLESPLHF.

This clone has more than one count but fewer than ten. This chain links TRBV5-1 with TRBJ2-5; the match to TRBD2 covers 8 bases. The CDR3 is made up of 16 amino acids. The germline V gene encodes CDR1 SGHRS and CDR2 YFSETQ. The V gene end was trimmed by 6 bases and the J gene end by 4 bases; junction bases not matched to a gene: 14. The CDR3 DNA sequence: TGCGCCAGCATAGCTACGGGAGGGTCTGTGCGAGAGACCCAGTACTTC. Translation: CASIATGGSVRETQYF.